This passage covers 21 T cell receptor beta chains from one sample sequenced in a study of tumor-infiltrating lymphocytes in primary liver carcinoma. Investigators took RNA and DNA out together from 20-30 mg of unsorted bulk tissue. Researchers generated TCR beta cDNA from 500 to 600 ng of total RNA, relying on a constant-region primer. For TCR beta, libraries were produced by three nested multiplex PCR rounds using slightly modified ARM-PCR. PCR rounds one and two used TRBV1-TRBV30 forward primers with a C-beta reverse primer for 10 cycles each. TCRdb re-called the multiplex PCR reads through MiXCR, storing one row per CDR3 protein. The table shows about 200,000 distinct CDR3 sequences, with around four fifths occurring only once. The sequenced sample consisted of tumor tissue from primary liver carcinoma. Receptors originate from a man aged 35 to 55 with primary liver carcinoma and hepatitis B virus infection.

This clonotype has just one count. A much larger clone differs by one base, so this may be a read error. The genes are TRBV24-1 and TRBJ1-2, with D perhaps TRBD1 (5 bases). CDR1 and CDR2 from the germline V gene are KGHDR and SFDVKD. The CDR3 extends over 17 amino acids. The CDR3 here is CVTSDSGGGGASYGYTF. The CDR3 coding sequence is TGTGTCACCAGTGATTCCGGCGGGGGGGGAGCTAGCTATGGCTACACCTTC.

Note on this clonotype: Mismatch with germline at one junction end may stem from a read error. The rearrangement links TRBV11-2 to TRBJ2-2; tentative D call: TRBD2 (5 bases). The CDR3 extends over 14 amino acids. Germline V gene lookup returns CDR1 SGHAT and CDR2 FQNNGV. CDR3 sequence reads: CASSIDSDAGELFF. The CDR3 DNA sequence: TGTGCCAGCAGCATAGACTCGGACGCCGGGGAACTGTTTTTT.

J is TRBJ2-3 and V is TRBV5-5; D ambiguous. The CDR3 covers 16 residues. Germline CDR1 reads SGHKS; CDR2 reads YYEKEE (reference sequence). V was clipped by 3 bases and J by 2 bases, with 16 bases between them. Here the CDR3 reads CASSSIVGTATDTQYF. The CDR3 DNA sequence: TGTGCCAGCAGCTCGATAGTGGGAACCGCCACAGATACGCAGTATTTT.

Notes on this clonotype: The junction departs from germline at one end; a sequencing error may be responsible. The chain couples TRBV4-3 to TRBJ1-6; 8 bases agree with TRBD1. Germline CDR1 reads LGHNA; CDR2 reads YSLEER. The CDR3 spans 18 residues. The CDR3 sequence is CASSQEGPGQANNSPLQF. The CDR3 DNA reads TGCGCCAGCAGCCAAGAAGGTCCGGGACAGGCAAATAATTCACCCCTCCAATTT.

This clonotype was seen a few times. Since the CDR3 does not end with the conserved phenylalanine or tryptophan, this likely comes from a read error. The chain joins TRBV11-1 to TRBJ2-1, with D possibly matching TRBD2 (5 bases). The CDR3 is 16 residues long. V was cut by 5 bases and J by 4 bases, with 18 bases left in between. In germline, CDR1 is SGHAT, CDR2 FQDESV (reference sequence). The CDR3 DNA reads as TGTGCCAGCAGCCCCCGGGTGGCGGACTCGTACAATGAGCAGTTCCTT. Amino acid sequence: CASSPRVADSYNEQFL.

With respect to this clonotype: The conserved closing phenylalanine or tryptophan is absent in this CDR3, likely reflecting a read error. The rearrangement links TRBV7-2 to TRBJ2-3, with 8 bases matching TRBD2. This CDR3 is built from 14 residues. CDR1 is SGHTA and CDR2 is FQGNSA in the germline V gene. CDR3: CANSLIGGADTQYC. In DNA form, the CDR3 reads TGTGCCAACAGCTTAATCGGGGGGGCGGATACGCAGTATTGT.

This clonotype appeared a few times. No conserved phenylalanine or tryptophan ends this CDR3, so it is likely a read error. The chain combines TRBV4-1 with TRBJ1-4, with D perhaps TRBD1 (6 bases). This CDR3 spans 15 amino acids. In germline, CDR1 is MGHRA, CDR2 YSYEKL. In DNA form, the CDR3 reads TGCGCAAGCAGCCTCTGGGGGGCGGCTAGTGAAAAACTGTTTTTA. Its protein is CASSLWGAASEKLFL.

The rearrangement uses TRBV6-2 or TRBV6-3 and TRBJ1-5; no clear D. The CDR3 is made up of 15 amino acids. Germline V gene data show CDR1 as MNHEY and CDR2 as SVGEGT. This CDR3 is CVSTLTRGYNQPQHF. Written as DNA, the CDR3 is TGTGTCAGTACCCTCACGCGGGGTTACAATCAGCCCCAGCATTTT.

In the case of this clonotype: The germline gene is not matched at one end of the junction; a read error may be the cause. The chain recombines TRBV4-1 with TRBJ2-4; D unresolved. Germline CDR1 MGHRA, CDR2 YSYEKL. This CDR3 has 17 amino acids. The CDR3 protein is CASSQPSSLIPKNIKYF. CDR3 nucleotides: TGCGCCAGCAGCCAACCGAGTTCTCTCATACCCAAAAACATTAAGTACTTC.

The chain has TRBV12-3 or TRBV12-4 and TRBJ2-7, with 7 bases matching TRBD2. Trimming at V came to 7 bases and at J to 3 bases, leaving 12 bases not matched to a gene. The CDR3 is made up of 15 amino acids. The CDR3 coding sequence is TGTGCCAGCAAAGACAAGGGAGGGAGCTTCTACGAGCAGTACTTC. Translation gives CASKDKGGSFYEQYF.

As concerns this clonotype: An end of the junction does not agree with germline; a read error may underlie this. The V call is TRBV6-2 or TRBV6-3, the J call TRBJ2-1; D is unclear. The CDR3 covers 13 residues. CDR1 MNHEY and CDR2 SVGEGT come from the germline V gene. The CDR3 DNA sequence: TGCGCCAGTAGTTACCAGTTGGGCAATGAGCGGTTCTTC. This codes for CASSYQLGNERFF.

This clonotype was seen just once. A much bigger clone sits one base away, suggesting this may be a read error. The chain carries TRBV30 and TRBJ1-5; 11 bases agree with TRBD1. The germline V gene encodes CDR1 GTSNPN and CDR2 SVGIG (reference sequence). The CDR3 covers 14 residues. Trimming removed 7 bases from V and 3 bases from J; junction bases left unmatched: 5. The CDR3 sequence is CAYRGQGANQPQHF. For the CDR3, the DNA is TGTGCCTACCGAGGACAGGGGGCCAATCAGCCCCAGCATTTT.

As concerns this clonotype: Since the CDR3 does not end with the conserved phenylalanine or tryptophan, this likely comes from a read error. This chain links TRBV4-3 with TRBJ1-6; D uncertain. This CDR3 comprises 17 residues. The V end was cut by 0 bases, the J end by 3 bases, with 12 bases between. The germline V gene has CDR1 LGHNA and CDR2 YSLEER. The CDR3 reads CASSQDPRIGYNSPLHI. CDR3 DNA: TGCGCCAGCAGCCAAGATCCTCGAATAGGCTATAATTCACCCCTCCACATT.

To note about this clonotype: One end of the junction is discordant with germline, which a read error may explain. The chain has TRBV6-5 and TRBJ1-2, with 10 bases that match TRBD1. The CDR3 length is 13 residues. Germline V lookup: CDR1 MNHEY, CDR2 SVGAGI. The CDR3 is CTSSRQGAIGNTF. The CDR3, as DNA: TGTACCAGCAGTCGACAGGGGGCGATTGGCAACACCTTC.

Notes on this clonotype: The junction and the germline gene differ at one end; a read error may be behind it. The V gene is TRBV11-1, the J gene TRBJ2-4, with 14 bases fitting TRBD2. The CDR3 is made up of 17 amino acids. Germline CDR1 SGHAT, CDR2 FQDESV (reference sequence). This chain's CDR3 is CARSCTGTSGSKNIQYF. The CDR3 DNA sequence: TGTGCCAGAAGCTGTACCGGGACTAGCGGGAGCAAAAACATTCAGTACTTC.

Comments on this clonotype: The junction and the germline gene differ at one end; a read error may be behind it. The chain links TRBV11-1 to TRBJ2-2; maybe TRBD2 (6 bases). The germline V gene has CDR1 SGHAT and CDR2 FQDESV (reference sequence). The length of the CDR3 is 15 residues. In DNA form, the CDR3 reads TGTGCTAGCACCCTTAGCGGAGTGAACACAGGAGAGCTGTTATTT. This translates into CASTLSGVNTGELLF.

With regard to this clonotype: Given the absence of the conserved phenylalanine or tryptophan at the CDR3 end, a read error is likely. This chain connects TRBV12-3 or TRBV12-4 to TRBJ2-7; TRBD2 agrees at 7 bases. The CDR3 totals 15 residues. The chain's CDR3 is CASSSGGSNSYDQYS. CDR3 bases: TGTGCCAGCAGTTCAGGCGGGAGTAATTCCTACGACCAGTACTCC.

As for this clonotype: The conserved final phenylalanine or tryptophan is absent from the CDR3, which likely points to a read error. The chain employs TRBV6-2 or TRBV6-3 and TRBJ2-7, with 9 positions matching TRBD1. Germline loops: CDR1 MNHEY, CDR2 SVGEGT. The CDR3 is 15 amino acids. The trim removed 6 bases at V and 7 bases at J, leaving 13 bases unmatched. Here the CDR3 reads CASRNYRDRDYEQYL. CDR3 DNA: TGTGCCAGCAGGAACTACCGGGACAGGGACTATGAGCAGTACCTC.

Concerning this clonotype itself: At one of its ends the junction is not consistent with the germline gene, which may arise from a read error. The V and J genes are TRBV12-3 or TRBV12-4 and TRBJ2-3, with 11 bases matching TRBD2. The CDR3 runs to 15 residues. The CDR3 sequence is CVSRVAGGSTDMQYF. The CDR3, as DNA: TGTGTCAGCAGGGTAGCGGGAGGGAGTACAGATATGCAGTATTTT.

A remark on this clonotype: This may be a read error, as it is one base from a much larger clone. The chain recombines TRBV28 with TRBJ1-1; 7 bases line up with TRBD1. With V trimmed by 4 bases and J by 9 bases, 8 bases remained unmatched. Germline V gene sequence: CDR1 MDHEN, CDR2 SYDVKM. This CDR3 is 13 amino acids long. The CDR3 coding sequence is TGTGCCAGCAGTTCGACAGGGTGGGATAAAGCTTTCTTT. Translating gives CASSSTGWDKAFF. Full variable domain (remainder filled in from reference TRBV28 and TRBJ1-1): DVKVTQSSRYLVKRTGEKVFLECVQDMDHENMFWYRQDPGLGLRLIYFSYDVKMKEKGDIPEGYSVSREKKERFSLILESASTNQTSMYLCASSSTGWDKAFFGQGTRLTVV.

There are a few counts of this clonotype. CDR3 DNA sequence: TGTGTCAGTAGTATTCCGTCGGCGCGGGACACTGAAGCTTTCTTT. This codes for CVSSIPSARDTEAFF. The chain links TRBV6-6 to TRBJ1-1, with no clear D. CDR1 is MNHNY and CDR2 is SVGAGI in the germline V gene (reference sequence). This CDR3 is built from 15 residues.